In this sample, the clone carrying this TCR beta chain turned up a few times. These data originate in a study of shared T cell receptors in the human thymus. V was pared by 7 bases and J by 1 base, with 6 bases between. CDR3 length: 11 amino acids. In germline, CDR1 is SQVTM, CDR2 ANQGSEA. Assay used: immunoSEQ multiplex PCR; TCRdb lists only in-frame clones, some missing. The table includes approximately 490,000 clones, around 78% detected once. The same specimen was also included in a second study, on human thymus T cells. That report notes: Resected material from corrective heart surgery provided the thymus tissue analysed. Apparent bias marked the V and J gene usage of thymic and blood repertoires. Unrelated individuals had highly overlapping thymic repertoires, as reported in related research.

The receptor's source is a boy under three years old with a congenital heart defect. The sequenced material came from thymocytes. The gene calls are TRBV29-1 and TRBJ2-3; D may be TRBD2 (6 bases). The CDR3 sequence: CSGGGTDTQYF. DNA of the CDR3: TGCAGCGGGGGGGGCACAGATACGCAGTATTTT.